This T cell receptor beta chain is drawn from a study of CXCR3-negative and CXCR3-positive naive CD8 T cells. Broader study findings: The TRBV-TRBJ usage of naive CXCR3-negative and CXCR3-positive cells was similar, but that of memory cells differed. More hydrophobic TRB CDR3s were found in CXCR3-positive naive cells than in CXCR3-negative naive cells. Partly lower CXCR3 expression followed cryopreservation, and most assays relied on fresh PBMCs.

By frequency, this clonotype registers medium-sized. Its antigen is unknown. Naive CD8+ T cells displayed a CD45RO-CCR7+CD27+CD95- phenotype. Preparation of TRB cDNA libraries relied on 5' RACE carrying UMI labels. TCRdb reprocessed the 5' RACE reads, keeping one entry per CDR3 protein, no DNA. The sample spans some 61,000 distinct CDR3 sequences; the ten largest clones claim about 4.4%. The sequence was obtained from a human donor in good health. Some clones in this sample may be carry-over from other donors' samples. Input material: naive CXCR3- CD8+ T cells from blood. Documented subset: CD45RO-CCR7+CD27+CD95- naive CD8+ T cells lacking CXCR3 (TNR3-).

CDR3 protein: CASSSQNRERKESPLHF. V gene TRBV7-7 combines with J gene TRBJ1-6; absent DNA, TCRdb's TRBD1 call cannot be checked. Germline V gives CDR1 SSHAT, CDR2 FNYEAQ (reference sequence). The CDR3 runs to 17 residues.